Listed here are 6 T cell receptor beta chains from one sample, sequenced in a study of blood T cell repertoires in COVID-19. The data were produced by immunoSEQ multiplex PCR, yet TCRdb's version contains in-frame clones alone and is incomplete. The sample holds over 250,000 clones, about 89% seen once. Sequencing was done on a sample of PBMCs or T cells enriched from blood (not recorded which). All receptors come from a woman under 40 who had recovered from COVID-19.

This chain connects TRBV5-4 to TRBJ1-2, with 8 bases aligning to TRBD1. The CDR3 spans 14 residues. Germline V gives CDR1 SGHNT, CDR2 YYREEE (reference sequence). V was pared by 3 bases and J by 5 bases, with 6 bases of the junction left unmatched. The CDR3 sequence is CASSSGQDIYGYTF. The CDR3 DNA reads as TGTGCCAGCAGCTCGGGACAGGATATTTATGGCTACACCTTC.

The gene calls are TRBV29-1 and TRBJ1-1; 7 bases align to TRBD1. Germline CDR1 reads SQVTM; CDR2 reads ANQGSEA. V gave up 1 base and J gave up 4 bases; unmatched junction bases: 6. The CDR3 sequence is 14 residues long. The CDR3 spells CSVEATGVGTEAFF. The CDR3 DNA reads as TGCAGCGTTGAAGCTACAGGGGTCGGCACTGAAGCTTTCTTT. The full variable domain, its missing parts supplied by reference TRBV29-1 and TRBJ1-1, is SAVISQKPSRDICQRGTSLTIQCQVDSQVTMMFWYRQQPGQSLTLIATANQGSEATYESGFVIDKFPISRPNLTFSTLTVSNMSPEDSSIYLCSVEATGVGTEAFFGQGTRLTVV.

This clone was seen more than once but under ten times. The chain couples TRBV3-1 (or the pseudogene TRBV3-2) to TRBJ1-1; 8 bases fit TRBD1. J gave up 8 bases and V 2 bases, and 4 bases lay outside the gene matches. The germline gives CDR1 LGHDT, CDR2 YNNKEL (reference sequence). The CDR3 covers 13 residues. This CDR3 reads CASSQPGQGEAFF. The CDR3 bases are TGTGCCAGCAGCCAACCCGGACAGGGAGAAGCTTTCTTT.

This chain connects TRBV6-5 to TRBJ1-5; TRBD1 matches 7 bases. This CDR3 is built from 13 residues. V dropped 7 bases and J dropped 6; count of bases not matched to a gene: 6. Germline CDR1 and CDR2: MNHEY and SVGAGI. DNA for the CDR3: TGTGCCAGCAAAAGAGGGGGCGGTCAGCCCCAGCATTTT. As protein: CASKRGGGQPQHF.

This chain joins TRBV6-2 or TRBV6-3 and TRBJ1-2; tentatively, D is TRBD1 (6 bases). V shed 6 bases and J shed 4 bases, with 21 bases lying between them. CDR1 and CDR2 from the germline V gene are MNHEY and SVGEGT. The CDR3 consists of 16 residues. The CDR3 DNA follows: TGTGCCAGCAGCAGGGGACCAGGGGCTGCGGGCTATGGCTACACCTTC. As protein: CASSRGPGAAGYGYTF.

The chain has TRBV9 and TRBJ2-1; D remains ambiguous. V lost 4 bases and J lost 0, with 11 bases in between. The length of the CDR3 is 15 residues. The V gene's germline CDR1 is SGDLS and CDR2 YYNGEE. The CDR3 loop is CASSLTQSSYNEQFF. The CDR3 region has the DNA TGTGCCAGCAGCTTAACACAGAGCTCCTACAATGAGCAGTTCTTC.